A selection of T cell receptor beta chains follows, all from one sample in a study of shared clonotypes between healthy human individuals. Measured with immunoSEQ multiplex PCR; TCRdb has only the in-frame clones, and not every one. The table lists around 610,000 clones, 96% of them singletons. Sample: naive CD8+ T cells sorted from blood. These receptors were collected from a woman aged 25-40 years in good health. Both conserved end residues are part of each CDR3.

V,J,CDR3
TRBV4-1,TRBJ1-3,CASSSDSSSGNTIYF
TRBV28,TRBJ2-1,CASSFSTAGGVHNEQFF
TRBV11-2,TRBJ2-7,CASSLGARLAYEQYF
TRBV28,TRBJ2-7,CASTSGLAGVREQYF
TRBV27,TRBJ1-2,CASSTTPGYGYTF
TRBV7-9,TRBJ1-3,CASSLGGSGNTIYF
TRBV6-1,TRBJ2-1,CASSEGAGERNEQFF
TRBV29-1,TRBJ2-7,CSVETDFLDEQYF
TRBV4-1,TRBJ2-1,CASSQSRDNNNEQFF
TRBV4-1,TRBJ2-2,CASSPGLNTGELFF
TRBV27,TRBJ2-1,CASTIRPGQGYNEQFF
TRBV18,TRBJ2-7,CASSPGTYEQYF
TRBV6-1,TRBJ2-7,CAILRVGIPYEQYF
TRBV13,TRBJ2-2,CASSFPSHTGELFF
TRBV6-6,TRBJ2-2,CASTPGTSSTGELFF
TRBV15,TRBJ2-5,CATSRGGVGETQYF
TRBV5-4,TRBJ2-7,CASSFSRGRDLPFEQYF
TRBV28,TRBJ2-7,CASSWDRFQGEQYF
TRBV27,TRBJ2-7,CASSPTSDGTEQYF
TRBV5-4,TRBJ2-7,CASSWEGEQYF
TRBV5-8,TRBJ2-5,CASSLLQSDLRGTQYF
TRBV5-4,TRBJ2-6,CASSLGGAGANVLTF
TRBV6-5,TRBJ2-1,CASTLAGGYEQFF
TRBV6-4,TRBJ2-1,CASSGSGGSYNEQFF
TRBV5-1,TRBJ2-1,CASSLVGPYNEQFF
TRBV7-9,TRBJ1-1,CASSENRQREDTEAFF
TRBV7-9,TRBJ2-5,CASSPRGFRETQYF
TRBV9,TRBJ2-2,CASSVEGSSGVPPGELFF
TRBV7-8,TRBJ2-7,CASSLDRAYEQYF
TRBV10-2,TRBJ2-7,CASGTGEEQYF
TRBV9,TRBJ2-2,CASSGHKPGQGNTGELFF
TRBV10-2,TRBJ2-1,CASSEEASGGSYNEQFF
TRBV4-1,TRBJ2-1,CASSQDALSGLYYNEQFF
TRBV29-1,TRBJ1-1,CSATGAEAFF
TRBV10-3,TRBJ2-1,CAIRHEAGGPKEQFF
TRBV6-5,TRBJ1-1,CASSYSPSTGTEAFF
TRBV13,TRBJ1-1,CASSLGRDGGTEAFF